The 13 T cell receptor beta chains below all came from one sample that was sequenced in a study of T-cell reconstitution after alpha-beta-depleted transplantation in children. This sample's TCRbeta library carried unique molecular identifier barcodes. TCRdb redid the calling of the PCR reads with MiXCR, one entry per CDR3 protein. The sample shows about 460,000 distinct CDR3 sequences, more than 9% of them seen only once. This specimen consisted of PBMCs, obtained before TCRalphabeta/CD19-depleted stem cell transplant. The receptors stem from a child younger than 10 with inherited bone marrow failure, due to receive a stem cell transplant.

This clonotype appeared many times. The chain joins TRBV15 to TRBJ2-3; the D is unclear. CDR3 length equals 16 residues. Looked up from germline, CDR1 is LNHNV and CDR2 is YYDKDF (reference sequence). Trimming pared 6 bases from V and 0 bases from J, leaving 16 bases between. The DNA for the CDR3 is TGTGCCACCAGTTCCGGGCGAATGGCTAGCACAGATACGCAGTATTTT. The encoded protein is CATSSGRMASTDTQYF.

This clonotype was counted ten times or more. The chain couples TRBV2 to TRBJ1-1; D call uncertain. The CDR3 covers 13 residues. Trimming removed 1 base from V and 1 base from J, with 4 bases in between. Germline CDR1 reads SNHLY; CDR2 reads FYNNEI. CDR3 region: CASSEERNTEAFF. Written as DNA, the CDR3 is TGTGCCAGCAGTGAAGAGAGGAACACTGAAGCTTTCTTT.

This rearrangement joins TRBV5-4 to TRBJ2-1; D assignment may be TRBD1 or TRBD2 (5 bases each). Trimming shortened V by 1 base and J by 1 base, and 12 bases separated the two germline ends. The CDR3 has 16 amino acids. CDR1 and CDR2 (germline): SGHNT, YYREEE (reference sequence). The CDR3 region is CASSLPPGRSYNEQFF. The CDR3 DNA reads as TGTGCCAGCAGCTTGCCGCCGGGACGGTCCTACAATGAGCAGTTCTTC.

This clonotype was found many times. The chain carries TRBV29-1 and TRBJ2-2, with 7 bases fitting TRBD1. Germline V gene data show CDR1 as SQVTM and CDR2 as ANQGSEA. The CDR3 length is 15 residues. J gave up 0 bases and V 7 bases, and 8 bases lay outside the gene matches. The CDR3 is CSAHRGDTNTGELFF. The CDR3, as DNA: TGCAGCGCTCACAGGGGCGACACGAACACCGGGGAGCTGTTTTTT.

There are many counts of this clonotype. The CDR3 protein is CASSGRPDTQYF. The CDR3 nucleotides are TGTGCCAGCAGCGGGAGACCAGATACGCAGTATTTT. The rearrangement links TRBV12-3 or TRBV12-4 to TRBJ2-3; the D gene is possibly TRBD2 (6 bases). V dropped 6 bases and J dropped 4 bases, with 8 bases sitting between them. The CDR3 has 12 amino acids.

This clonotype was recorded many times. V usage is TRBV12-3 or TRBV12-4 and J usage is TRBJ2-1, with 11 bases aligning to TRBD1. The V and J ends lost 6 bases and 9 bases, in that order; junction bases with no gene match: 13. The CDR3 length is 16 residues. For the CDR3, the DNA is TGTGCCAGCAGCCCCACACCCGGGACAGGGGGTCTTGAGCAGTTCTTC. It encodes CASSPTPGTGGLEQFF.

This clonotype showed up many times. The rearrangement joins TRBV9 to TRBJ2-7; tentative D call: TRBD1 (5 bases). The CDR3 is made up of 14 amino acids. Looked up from germline, CDR1 is SGDLS and CDR2 is YYNGEE. Trimming took 0 bases from V and 3 from J, leaving 10 bases between them. CDR3 in DNA: TGTGCCAGCAGCGTAGGGGGCTTAAACTACGAGCAGTACTTC. Translated, it gives CASSVGGLNYEQYF.

V usage is TRBV5-6 and J usage is TRBJ2-1; 9 bases align to TRBD2. Trimming cost V 1 base and J 9 bases; bases outside gene matches: 8. Germline V gene data show CDR1 as SGHDT and CDR2 as YYEEEE. There are 15 residues in the CDR3. The CDR3 loop reads CASSLSLAGRVEQFF. The CDR3, as DNA: TGTGCCAGCAGCTTGTCTCTAGCGGGAAGGGTTGAGCAGTTCTTC. Supplemented by reference TRBV5-6 and TRBJ2-1, the full variable domain reads DAGVTQSPTHLIKTRGQQVTLRCSPKSGHDTVSWYQQALGQGPQFIFQYYEEEERQRGNFPDRFSGHQFPNYSSELNVNALLLGDSALYLCASSLSLAGRVEQFFGPGTRLTVL.

This chain uses TRBV5-4 with TRBJ2-7; 7 nucleotides line up with TRBD1. J gave up 10 bases and V 4 bases, and 8 bases lay outside the gene matches. The CDR3 runs 12 residues. Germline V CDR1 and CDR2: SGHNT, YYREEE (reference sequence). The CDR3 coding sequence is TGTGCCAGCAGCCTGGGACAGAACAAACAGTACTTC. Translation: CASSLGQNKQYF.

This clonotype occurred a few times. This chain uses TRBV4-3 with TRBJ2-1; D perhaps matches TRBD2 (6 bases). The CDR3 runs 15 residues. CDR1 LGHNA and CDR2 YSLEER come from the germline V gene. V was trimmed by 0 bases and J by 6 bases, leaving 12 bases between them. CDR3 in DNA: TGCGCCAGCAGCCAAGATTCGGGACTTAGCAATGAGCAGTTCTTC. Encoded protein: CASSQDSGLSNEQFF.

This clonotype was seen many times. V gene TRBV3-1 combines with J gene TRBJ2-1; possibly TRBD2 for D (6 bases). This CDR3 has 15 amino acids. V lost 1 base to trimming and J lost 7 bases, with 14 bases between them. Germline CDR1 and CDR2: LGHDT and YNNKEL (reference sequence). The CDR3 loop reads CASSQGAGPRNEQFF. In nucleotides, the CDR3 is TGTGCCAGCAGCCAAGGGGCGGGGCCGAGGAATGAGCAGTTCTTC.

This rearrangement joins TRBV19 to TRBJ2-1; a possible D gene is TRBD2 (6 bases). V was shortened by 10 bases and J by 3 bases, with 25 bases between the two germline ends. Per germline, CDR1 LNHDA and CDR2 SQIVND (reference sequence). This CDR3 spans 17 amino acids. The DNA for the CDR3 is TGTGCCACCCCCCAGCCTCCTAGCGACCGAAACTACAATGAGCAGTTCTTC. This translates into CATPQPPSDRNYNEQFF.

The chain joins TRBV18 to TRBJ2-2; no definite D call. CDR1 is KGHSH, CDR2 LQKENI, per germline. The CDR3 consists of 14 residues. V gave up 3 bases and J gave up 6 bases, with 11 bases separating them. CDR3 DNA sequence: TGTGCCAGCTCACCCCAATCCGGTTCCGGGGAGCTGTTTTTT. This gives the protein CASSPQSGSGELFF. Full variable domain (missing parts from reference TRBV18 and TRBJ2-2): NAGVMQNPRHLVRRRGQEARLRCSPMKGHSHVYWYRQLPEEGLKFMVYLQKENIIDESGMPKERFSAEFPKEGPSILRIQQVVRGDSAAYFCASSPQSGSGELFFGEGSRLTVL.